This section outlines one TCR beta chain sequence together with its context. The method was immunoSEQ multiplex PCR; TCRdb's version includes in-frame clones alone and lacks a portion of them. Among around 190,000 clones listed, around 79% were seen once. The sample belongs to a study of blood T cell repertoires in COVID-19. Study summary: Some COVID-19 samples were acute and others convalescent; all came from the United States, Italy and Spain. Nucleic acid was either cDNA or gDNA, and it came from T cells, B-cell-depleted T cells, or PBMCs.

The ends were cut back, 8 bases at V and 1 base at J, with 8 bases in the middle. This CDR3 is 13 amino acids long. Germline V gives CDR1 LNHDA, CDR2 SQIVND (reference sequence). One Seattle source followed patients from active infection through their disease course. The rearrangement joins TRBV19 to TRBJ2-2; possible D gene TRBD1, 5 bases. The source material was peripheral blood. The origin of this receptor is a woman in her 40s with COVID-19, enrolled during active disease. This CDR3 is CASPDRNTGELFF. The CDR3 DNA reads TGTGCCAGTCCCGACAGGAACACCGGGGAGCTGTTTTTT.